What follows are 5 T cell receptor beta chains derived from one specimen sequenced in a study of vaccination effects on CD4 cells after COVID-19 (dated by TCRdb to between 2021 and 2022). To identify antigen-specific CD4+ T cell clonotypes by their expansion, the ViraFEST assay first stimulated PBMC with viral peptide pools and then applied TCR sequencing. After around ten days of culture, CD4+ T cells were isolated with the EasySep CD4+ T cell isolation kit. The library was prepared using the immunoSEQ multiplex PCR assay. The table comes from immuneACCESS by way of TCRdb, which keeps in-frame sequences with V and J called. Part of the clones is missing from these tables; in studies checked, under half for an unresolved V gene and the rest for unknown reasons. Counted in this sample were around 22,000 clones; around 72% of them appeared once. The ten top clones hold 10% to 15% of the sample. For these receptors, no antigen is known.

Specimen: CD4+ T cells from PBMCs cultured with HCoV-229E spike peptides, collected before COVID-19 vaccination. According to the study, the label for this sample's cell subset or site signals: HCoV-229E spike overlapping peptide pool stimulation. All receptors come from a human donor who received a COVID-19 vaccine.

CDR3 region: CASSLVSGTGGVEQYF. The CDR3 region has the DNA TGCGCCAGCAGCTTGGTTTCCGGGACAGGGGGCGTCGAGCAGTACTTC. The chain combines TRBV5-1 with TRBJ2-7; the match to TRBD1 covers 12 bases. Germline V gene data show CDR1 as SGHRS and CDR2 as YFSETQ. The ends lost 0 bases at V and 6 bases at J; junction bases unmatched: 7. This CDR3 is 16 amino acids long.

This rearrangement joins TRBV19 to TRBJ1-1, with no clear D. Between the trimmed V and J ends, which lost 1 base and 1 base, there was a span of 7 bases. CDR1 and CDR2 (germline): LNHDA, SQIVND (reference sequence). This CDR3 contains 14 residues. The CDR3 bases are TGTGCCAGTAGTATAGGGTGGGAGAACACTGAAGCTTTCTTT. Amino acids: CASSIGWENTEAFF.

The table lists this clone with a few counts. The V gene is TRBV2, the J gene TRBJ1-5, with a tentative D call TRBD1 (6 bases). V lost 6 bases and J lost 1, with 13 bases in between. This CDR3 comprises 15 residues. Germline assignment: CDR1 SNHLY and CDR2 FYNNEI. The CDR3 sequence: CASSHRALSNQPQHF. CDR3 sequence (DNA): TGTGCCAGCAGCCACAGGGCGTTAAGCAATCAGCCCCAGCATTTT.

This rearrangement joins TRBV14 to TRBJ1-2; 7 nucleotides align to TRBD1. V gave up 4 bases and J gave up 4 bases; unmatched junction bases: 3. The germline V gene encodes CDR1 SGHDN and CDR2 FVKESK. This CDR3 is built from 13 residues. CDR3 nucleotides: TGTGCCAGCAGCCCTCGACAGGGCTATGGCTACACCTTC. It yields the protein CASSPRQGYGYTF.

The V and J genes are TRBV18 and TRBJ2-5, with 8 positions matching TRBD1. CDR3 length: 16 amino acids. V lost 0 bases and J lost 1; bases outside the gene matches: 4. CDR1 KGHSH and CDR2 LQKENI come from the germline V gene. The CDR3: CASSPPFGQGQETQYF. CDR3 in DNA: TGTGCCAGCTCACCACCTTTCGGACAGGGCCAAGAGACCCAGTACTTC.